The rows below give T cell receptor beta chains drawn from one sample of a study of OX40 agonist ivuxolimab in advanced cancers. Generated by immunoSEQ multiplex PCR, the TCRdb table keeps only in-frame clones and is missing some. The profile shows over 40,000 clones, 65% to 85% of them singletons. Source: CD4+ or CD8+ T cells sorted from blood, taken in a trial of the OX40 agonist ivuxolimab. These receptors were obtained from an adult with an advanced solid tumor such as melanoma, head and neck, liver or kidney cancer. Each CDR3 is given with its conserved first and last residue. D genes are given only for firm matches. Some rows have no size entry. The others give once, few or many, or a class for an expanded clone.

clone_size j_call v_call d_call cdr3_nt cdr3_aa
. TRBJ1-2 TRBV2 TRBD1 TGTGCCAGCAGTGCGGACAGGCGAAGGGGCTACACCTTC CASSADRRRGYTF
. TRBJ2-1 TRBV28 TRBD1 TGTGCCAGCAGTCAGATTAACAGGGGGAACGTCAATGAGCAGTTCTTC CASSQINRGNVNEQFF
. TRBJ2-1 TRBV6-4 . TGTGCCAGCAGTGACACAGGGTTCAATGAGCAGTTCTTC CASSDTGFNEQFF
. TRBJ2-5 TRBV9 TRBD2 TGTGCCAGCAGCGTGGGGACTAGCGGCTCCGGTGAGACCCAGTACTTC CASSVGTSGSGETQYF
few TRBJ2-7 TRBV7-2 . TGTGCCAGCAGCTCCACCTACGAGCAGTACTTC CASSSTYEQYF
. TRBJ1-1 TRBV30 TRBD1 TGTGCCTGGAGTGTAACAGGGGAGAACACTGAAGCTTTCTTT CAWSVTGENTEAFF
few TRBJ2-1 TRBV6-6 . TGTGCCAGCAGTTACTCATCCAATGAGCAGTTCTTC CASSYSSNEQFF
. TRBJ1-1 TRBV27 . TGTGCCAGCAGTTACCTCACAGGGTTGGGTTTAACTGAAGCTTTCTTT CASSYLTGLGLTEAFF
few TRBJ2-5 TRBV30 . TGTGCCTGGGGACCATCGGAGACCCAGTACTTC CAWGPSETQYF
. TRBJ2-5 TRBV9 TRBD2 TGTGCCAGCAGCGTAGGGGCTAGCGGGACGGAGGTAGAGACCCAGTACTTC CASSVGASGTEVETQYF
. TRBJ1-1 TRBV6-5 . TGTGCCAGCAGTTACTCGGCAGGGGAGAGGACTGAAGCTTTCTTT CASSYSAGERTEAFF
. TRBJ1-2 TRBV5-6 . TGTGCCAGCAGCTCAACCGGGACGTATGGCTACACCTTC CASSSTGTYGYTF
. TRBJ1-1 TRBV2 . TGTGCCAAAAACAATCCACAGGGAGTGATGAACACTGAAGCTTTCTTT CAKNNPQGVMNTEAFF
. TRBJ2-3 TRBV18 TRBD2 TGTGCCAGCTCACCGGGGACTAGCGGGAGTGGGTCAGATACGCAGTATTTT CASSPGTSGSGSDTQYF
. TRBJ1-2 TRBV19 . TGTGCCAGTAGTCAGGCCCGCGGGGTGCAGGGGAACTATGGCTACACCTTC CASSQARGVQGNYGYTF
. TRBJ1-1 TRBV4-1 . TGCGCCAGCAGCCAAATACAGACCGGCACTGAAGCTTTCTTT CASSQIQTGTEAFF
once TRBJ2-3 TRBV4-3 . TGCGCCAGCAGCCAAGACGGGCCTAGGGGGGCAGATACGCAGTATTTT CASSQDGPRGADTQYF
. TRBJ1-5 TRBV6-6 . TGTGCCAGCAGTCAGAACCCTAGGTGGAATCAGCCCCAGCATTTT CASSQNPRWNQPQHF
. TRBJ1-1 TRBV25-1 TRBD1 TGTGCCAGCAGTGATTGGGACAGGGGGGACGGAACTGAAGCTTTCTTT CASSDWDRGDGTEAFF
once TRBJ1-5 TRBV5-8 . TGTGCCAGCAGCTTGGTTGATCAGCCCCAGCATTTT CASSLVDQPQHF
. TRBJ1-2 TRBV5-1 . TGCGCCAGCAGCTTGAAAGGTGGCTACACCTTC CASSLKGGYTF
. TRBJ1-1 TRBV14 . TGTGCCAGCAGCCAAGAGACTTGGGGGGTTCTGAACACTGAAGCTTTCTTT CASSQETWGVLNTEAFF
. TRBJ1-6 TRBV4-3 . TGCGCCAGCAGCCAAGATGGAAGTAGCTCCTATAATTCACCCCTCCACTTT CASSQDGSSSYNSPLHF
. TRBJ1-2 TRBV5-1 . TGCGCCAGCAGCTCCGCAGGAACTGATGGCTACACCTTC CASSSAGTDGYTF
once TRBJ2-7 TRBV5-1 . TGCGCCAGCAGCTTGGGGATCGGCTACGAGCAGTACTTC CASSLGIGYEQYF
. TRBJ1-6 TRBV19 . TGTGCCCATTCAGCAGGGGCCCAAGCACCCCTCCACTTT CAHSAGAQAPLHF
. TRBJ2-1 TRBV30 TRBD2 TGTGCCTGGAGTGGGCTAGCGGGAGGGAATGAGCAGTTCTTC CAWSGLAGGNEQFF
. TRBJ2-1 TRBV5-1 . TGCGCCAGCAGCACGGATAACAATGAGCAGTTCTTC CASSTDNNEQFF
. TRBJ2-1 TRBV6-1 . TGTGCCAGCAGTGAAGGCTCGGCGGGACGCAATGAGCAGTTCTTC CASSEGSAGRNEQFF
. TRBJ2-1 TRBV7-2 . TGTGCCAGCAGCTTAGCGACGTGGATTAGAGGGGCGAGGGCCTACAATGAGCAGTTCTTC CASSLATWIRGARAYNEQFF
. TRBJ1-3 TRBV5-1 . TGCGCCAGCAGCTTGGGTATATCCAGCTCTGGAAACACCATATATTTT CASSLGISSSGNTIYF
. TRBJ2-5 TRBV7-2 TRBD2 TGTGCCAGCAGCTTAGTAGTCCGTGGACTAGCGGGAGTCGGGGAGACCCAGTACTTC CASSLVVRGLAGVGETQYF
. TRBJ2-7 TRBV9 TRBD2 TGTGCCAACCCGATCGGGCCTAGCGGGATTAAACCCTACGAGCAGTACTTC CANPIGPSGIKPYEQYF
. TRBJ1-1 TRBV4-3 . TGCGCCAGCAGCCAAGTCTTCCAGGGATCGCGGGCTTTCTTT CASSQVFQGSRAFF
. TRBJ1-1 TRBV11-2 . TGTGCCAGCAGCCTTCGTACAGGGAGCGGTGAAGCTTTCTTT CASSLRTGSGEAFF
few TRBJ1-3 TRBV9 TRBD1 TGTGCCAGCAGCTTTCGGACAGGGGGCGTAAACACCATATATTTT CASSFRTGGVNTIYF
. TRBJ1-4 TRBV29-1 TRBD1 TGCAGCGTTGACCCCAGGGGGACCAATGAAAAACTGTTTTTT CSVDPRGTNEKLFF
once TRBJ2-5 TRBV4-1 . TGCGCCAGCAGCCTACAGGGACAAGAGACCCAGTACTTC CASSLQGQETQYF
once TRBJ2-1 TRBV5-1 . TGCGCCAGCAGCTTGTTCGCCCCCAGAGACGGTTTCCCCTACAATGAGCAGTTCTTC CASSLFAPRDGFPYNEQFF
. TRBJ1-4 TRBV7-8 . TGTGCCAGCAGCTTACGTTCCGAAAAACTGTTTTTT CASSLRSEKLFF
. TRBJ2-2 TRBV6-1 . TGTGCCAGCATGCGTGAGGGGCCCGGGGAGCTGTTTTTT CASMREGPGELFF
. TRBJ2-7 TRBV6-6 . TGTGCCAGCAGGGCCGGTGAGTACGAGCAGTACTTC CASRAGEYEQYF
. TRBJ2-3 TRBV7-2 TRBD2 TGTGCCAGCAGCTCCCCTGGCGGACTAGCGGGAGGAAAGGATACGCAGTATTTT CASSSPGGLAGGKDTQYF
. TRBJ2-1 TRBV11-3 . TGTGCCAGCAGCCTTGGAGGGGGCCCCTACAATGAGCAGTTCTTC CASSLGGGPYNEQFF
. TRBJ1-5 TRBV7-6 . TGTGCCAGCAGCTTAGCTCCTACTGGCAATCAGCCCCAGCATTTT CASSLAPTGNQPQHF
. TRBJ2-1 TRBV7-8 . TGTGCCAGCACCGCGGGGACCGATGAGCAGTTCTTC CASTAGTDEQFF
. TRBJ1-1 TRBV5-8 . TGTGCCAGCAGCTTAAACTCAGGGTGGAGCGCTGAAGCTTTCTTT CASSLNSGWSAEAFF
. TRBJ2-7 TRBV6-5 . TGTGCCAGCAGAGGTACCCGGACCTTTTACGAGCAGTACTTC CASRGTRTFYEQYF
few TRBJ2-7 TRBV5-1 TRBD1 TGCGCCAGCAGCTTGTCGGCAGGGGGTAGCTCCTACGAGCAGTACTTC CASSLSAGGSSYEQYF
. TRBJ1-5 TRBV6-5 TRBD1 TGTGCCAGCAGTTATAACAGGGGAAATCAGCCCCAGCATTTT CASSYNRGNQPQHF
few TRBJ2-7 TRBV28 . TGTGCCAGCAGTCCGCTTTCTGGCGAGCAGTACTTC CASSPLSGEQYF